The rows below give T cell receptor beta chains drawn from one sample of a study of T cell responses to AZD1222 COVID-19 vaccine. TCRdb's table, derived via immunoSEQ multiplex PCR, lists solely in-frame clones and lacks some. This sample carries around 180,000 clones, almost 90% of them seen once, and the ten largest clones take approximately 0.5%. Sequencing was performed on peripheral blood, taken on day 0 of AZD1222 vaccination. These TCRs come from an adult in good health. CDR3s leave out the opening cysteine and the closing phenylalanine or tryptophan.

j_call,v_call,cdr3_aa
TRBJ2-1,TRBV25-1,ASRTSGGSGEQF
TRBJ1-1,TRBV10-2,ASSERSGEAAEAF
TRBJ1-2,TRBV12-3/TRBV12-4,ASSSRVIYGYT
TRBJ1-4,TRBV19,ASSSTGGSEKLF
TRBJ1-1,TRBV30,AWSKGAANTEAF
TRBJ2-5,TRBV11-2,ASTPNAAGGDGQY
TRBJ1-1,TRBV27,ASSPQPSQGREEAF
TRBJ1-2,TRBV3-1/TRBV3-2,ASSQGGRGHNYGYT
TRBJ1-1,TRBV5-1,ASSPGQGRRTEAF
TRBJ1-1,TRBV18,ASSPQEGREAF
TRBJ1-1,TRBV3-1/TRBV3-2,ASSQVQGMSTEAF
TRBJ2-1,TRBV5-1,ASSLINSYNEQF
TRBJ2-7,TRBV7-2,ASSLVRGNYEQY
TRBJ2-3,TRBV2,ASSAGTSRNTDTQY
TRBJ2-7,TRBV10-3,AISAPLTGAIDEQY
TRBJ1-3,TRBV5-1,ASSSQTGSPGNTIY
TRBJ1-5,TRBV7-8,ASTRDRVGNQPQH
TRBJ2-4,TRBV5-4,ASSPGQGRDIQY
TRBJ2-7,TRBV7-2,ASSLGKLAGAFYEQY
TRBJ2-7,TRBV5-1,ASSMGQFSHEQY
TRBJ2-2,TRBV5-4,ASSLRQGAVTGELF
TRBJ2-1,TRBV28,ASSTSRPGLAGGKYNEQF
TRBJ2-3,TRBV19,ASSIGPTTDTQY
TRBJ2-3,TRBV11-3,ASSQGRTDTQY
TRBJ2-5,TRBV7-9,ASSLLAGEETQY
TRBJ1-6,TRBV18,ASSRRQEDSPLH
TRBJ2-6,TRBV5-4,ASSASGSGANVLT
TRBJ1-5,TRBV15,ATSRDRGNQPQH
TRBJ2-2,TRBV29-1,SVAGARGTGELF
TRBJ2-3,TRBV5-4,ASSLVGVGTDTQY
TRBJ1-5,TRBV2,ASSEWGIQPQH
TRBJ2-7,TRBV2,ASRRTALAGSSYEQY
TRBJ2-2,TRBV5-4,ASTNSDSGGELF
TRBJ2-5,TRBV7-9,ASSRAGGTETQY
TRBJ1-1,TRBV12-5,ASGIDGLNTEAF
TRBJ2-7,TRBV5-1,ASRDGTGVGEQY
TRBJ1-2,TRBV1,TSSQEGSYGYT
TRBJ2-7,TRBV19,ASSIGGASYEQY
TRBJ1-1,TRBV6-1,ASSEGGHRNTEAF
TRBJ1-1,TRBV3-1/TRBV3-2,ASSQVWRNTEAF
TRBJ1-5,TRBV19,ASSILGGERPQH
TRBJ2-6,TRBV9,ASSGAGLFSGANVLT
TRBJ1-3,TRBV19,ASSTLGQAGNTIY
TRBJ2-3,TRBV5-6,ASSVSTDTQY
TRBJ2-1,TRBV5-4,ASGGPGASPNEQF
TRBJ2-1,TRBV19,ASTLTGGLSSYNEQF
TRBJ2-7,TRBV12-3/TRBV12-4,ASSLFHEQY
TRBJ2-3,TRBV3-1/TRBV3-2,ASSPLGGTDTQY
TRBJ2-1,TRBV11-2,ASSRGGRTEVNEQF
TRBJ1-1,TRBV6-6,ASSYGGANTEAF
TRBJ1-1,TRBV7-2,ASSLGQENTEAF
TRBJ1-6,TRBV10-1,ASKAQDNSPLH
TRBJ2-7,TRBV6-4,ASRRQSYEQY
TRBJ1-4,TRBV18,ASSPGQNEKLF
TRBJ1-2,TRBV24-1,ATSDLRQGGDYGYT
TRBJ2-3,TRBV5-1,ASSLVAGAPDTQY
TRBJ2-7,TRBV13,ASSLEQLSYEQY